The 25 T cell receptor beta chains below were found in one sample sequenced in a study of blood T cells in healthy people across ages. Using a J-beta primer mix together with a sample-barcoded 5' primer, a second PCR was run for roughly 7 to 11 cycles. MiXCR, applied by TCRdb to the 5' RACE reads, yields one record per CDR3 protein. The repertoire has 800,000 or so distinct CDR3 sequences, around 62% of them found once; the top ten carry around a quarter. The sample was blood. These receptors came from a man aged 30 to 39 in good health.

The rearrangement joins TRBV21-1 to TRBJ1-2. TRBV21-1 is a known pseudogene. The length of the CDR3 is 13 residues. CDR3 in DNA: TGTGCCATCAGGAGGGGGCTCTGCTATGGCTACACCTTC. This gives the protein CAIRRGLCYGYTF.

This clonotype was detected ten times or more. The V gene is TRBV12-3 or TRBV12-4, the J gene TRBJ2-1; 9 bases fit TRBD2. The CDR3 is 15 amino acids. The junction had 9 bases not matched to a gene; V was cut back by 7 bases and J by 5 bases. CDR3 loop: CASTGGGGADNEQFF. CDR3 nucleotide sequence: TGTGCCAGCACGGGAGGCGGGGGGGCCGACAATGAGCAGTTCTTC.

The rearrangement uses TRBV20-1 and TRBJ2-1; D is ambiguous. The CDR3 contains 15 residues. Trimming took 3 bases from V and 0 from J, leaving 12 bases between them. The germline V gene has CDR1 DFQATT and CDR2 SNEGSKA (reference sequence). CDR3 region: CSARSYESSYNEQFF. CDR3 in DNA: TGCAGTGCTAGGTCCTACGAAAGCTCCTACAATGAGCAGTTCTTC.

The chain recombines TRBV10-3 with TRBJ2-5, with unresolved D. This CDR3 comprises 12 residues. Trimming took 9 bases from V and 1 from J, leaving 9 bases between them. Germline values: CDR1 ENHRY, CDR2 SYGVKD. The CDR3: CAMVSGQETQYF. DNA of the CDR3: TGTGCCATGGTTTCCGGCCAAGAGACCCAGTACTTC.

On this clonotype itself: At one boundary the junction diverges from the germline segment, which might be a read error. The CDR3 is CASSVAAAGLNNEQFF. Written as DNA, the CDR3 is TGTGCCAGCAGCGTAGCTGCAGCGGGGCTTAACAATGAACAGTTCTTC. The V call is TRBV9, the J call TRBJ2-1; 7 nucleotides line up with TRBD2. This CDR3 region has 16 residues. Germline V gene lookup returns CDR1 SGDLS and CDR2 YYNGEE.

V gene TRBV6-4 combines with J gene TRBJ2-3; tentative D call: TRBD2 (6 bases). The length of the CDR3 is 15 residues. CDR1 is MRHNA and CDR2 is SNTAGT in the germline V gene. Trimming left V 6 bases short and J 4 bases short, with 17 bases between. This chain's CDR3 is CASRTLAGTSDTQYF. The CDR3 DNA sequence: TGTGCCAGCAGAACTCTGGCGGGGACGTCAGATACGCAGTATTTT.

This chain links TRBV2 with TRBJ2-3; D is undetermined. The CDR3 runs to 10 residues. V was clipped by 8 bases and J by 4 bases, with 4 bases between them. Germline CDR1 is SNHLY and CDR2 is FYNNEI. CDR3 in amino acids: CASGPDTQYF. DNA for the CDR3: TGTGCCAGCGGCCCAGATACGCAGTATTTT.

The chain carries TRBV7-2 and TRBJ1-2; 9 positions match TRBD1. The germline gives CDR1 SGHTA, CDR2 FQGNSA. Germline trimming cut 1 base from V and 3 bases from J; bases unmatched to any gene: 18. The CDR3 contains 20 residues. CDR3 protein: CASSLGRRDRVLPPHYGYTF. The CDR3 nucleotides read TGTGCCAGCAGCTTAGGCCGCCGGGACAGGGTCCTCCCTCCTCACTATGGCTACACCTTC.

CDR3 protein: CASKTGGVSNQPQHF. DNA for the CDR3: TGTGCCAGCAAGACGGGAGGAGTGAGCAATCAGCCCCAGCATTTT. This chain uses TRBV6-2 or TRBV6-3 with TRBJ1-5; D unclear. The V gene lost 7 bases and the J gene lost 1 base, with 14 bases spanning the gap. CDR3 length: 15 amino acids. Germline V CDR1 and CDR2: MNHEY, SVGEGT.

The chain is built from TRBV6-5 and TRBJ2-1; no firm D call. CDR3 length: 15 residues. Trimming stripped 0 bases from V and 5 bases from J, with 11 bases between. Germline lookup yields CDR1 MNHEY and CDR2 SVGAGI. In DNA, the CDR3 is TGTGCCAGCAGTTACTCGACCGGCCTCAACAATGAGCAGTTCTTC. Its protein product is CASSYSTGLNNEQFF.

There are a few counts of this clonotype. The V call is TRBV29-1, the J call TRBJ2-3; D not certain. V lost 4 bases and J lost 6, with 17 bases in between. This CDR3 is 14 amino acids long. CDR1 is SQVTM, CDR2 ANQGSEA, per germline. Written as DNA, the CDR3 is TGCAGCGTTGGGCACCGGACCGGCAAGGATACGCAGTATTTT. Its protein is CSVGHRTGKDTQYF.

This clonotype was observed a few times. The rearrangement uses TRBV12-3 or TRBV12-4 and TRBJ2-7, with D possibly TRBD1 on 5 matching bases. The CDR3 is 13 amino acids. The V and J ends lost 5 bases and 6 bases respectively, with 14 bases between them. The CDR3 loop is CASSVSRVGEQYF. CDR3 nucleotides: TGTGCCAGCAGTGTTTCCAGGGTGGGCGAGCAGTACTTC.

This clonotype was counted a few times. V is TRBV28 and J is TRBJ2-7; 11 nucleotides match TRBD1. The CDR3 covers 13 residues. The V and J ends lost 7 bases and 12 bases, in that order; junction bases with no gene match: 11. From germline, CDR1 is MDHEN and CDR2 SYDVKM. CDR3 in amino acids: CASTQAGQGAMYF. The CDR3 region has the DNA TGTGCCAGCACCCAAGCCGGACAGGGGGCGATGTACTTC.

V gene TRBV7-9 combines with J gene TRBJ2-5; 13 positions agree with TRBD2. V lost 5 bases to trimming and J lost 0 bases; unmatched junction nucleotides: 9. The CDR3 contains 18 residues. Germline-derived CDR1 and CDR2 are SEHNR and FQNEAQ (reference sequence). CDR3 bases: TGTGCCAGCAGCCGCGGGACTAGCGGGAAAAACCACCAAGAGACCCAGTACTTC. Protein: CASSRGTSGKNHQETQYF.

The chain is built from TRBV7-3 and TRBJ2-3, with D perhaps matching TRBD1 (6 bases). The CDR3 contains 16 residues. Trimming pared 5 bases from V and 0 bases from J, leaving 15 bases between. Germline V gene data show CDR1 as SGHTA and CDR2 as FQGTGA. The CDR3 loop is CASSTSGHPSTDTQYF. DNA for the CDR3: TGTGCCAGCAGCACCTCGGGACACCCTAGCACAGATACGCAGTATTTT.

The sample holds one count of this clonotype. The rearrangement links TRBV29-1 to TRBJ2-7; possibly TRBD1 for D (7 bases). The J call may be mistaken, given a closer DNA end match to TRBJ2-5. The CDR3 extends over 13 amino acids. The germline gives CDR1 SQVTM, CDR2 ANQGSEA. The DNA for the CDR3 is TGCAGCGCGACAGGGAAGGCGGGGGAGACCCAGTACTTC. It codes for CSATGKAGETQYF.

The rearrangement links TRBV5-1 to TRBJ1-4; a possible D gene is TRBD1 (6 bases). Germline assignment: CDR1 SGHRS and CDR2 YFSETQ. The CDR3 has 16 residues. V gave up 0 bases and J gave up 7 bases, with 16 bases separating them. Here the CDR3 DNA reads TGCGCCAGCAGCTTGGAGGCGGGGGCGCCCGGTGAAAAACTGTTTTTT. Its translation is CASSLEAGAPGEKLFF.

There are a few counts of this clonotype. This rearrangement joins TRBV7-2 to TRBJ2-6; D is unclear. There are 15 residues in the CDR3. Trimming cost V 5 bases and J 2 bases, with 10 bases left between them. Germline assignment: CDR1 SGHTA and CDR2 FQGNSA. CDR3 in amino acids: CASSRTVPGANVLTF. The CDR3, as DNA: TGTGCCAGCAGCCGGACGGTTCCTGGGGCCAACGTCCTGACTTTC.

The chain links TRBV6-5 to TRBJ2-1; D might be TRBD1 or TRBD2, each matching 5 bases. The CDR3 has 14 residues. Deletions cut 0 bases from V and 5 bases from J, with 8 bases between. Germline V CDR1 and CDR2: MNHEY, SVGAGI. This chain's CDR3 is CASSYSRGNNEQFF. CDR3 in DNA: TGTGCCAGCAGTTACTCACGGGGCAACAATGAGCAGTTCTTC.

The chain has TRBV28 and TRBJ2-7, with TRBD1 as a possible D gene (6 bases). The V gene's germline CDR1 is MDHEN and CDR2 SYDVKM. Trimming removed 8 bases at V and 0 bases at J, with 14 bases between. CDR3 size: 14 residues. CDR3 sequence: CASSGTLSSYEQYF. CDR3 nucleotides: TGTGCCAGCTCCGGGACACTGAGCTCCTACGAGCAGTACTTC.

V is TRBV7-9 and J is TRBJ2-1; the match to TRBD2 covers 7 bases. Trimming took 5 bases from V and 9 from J; bases not matched to a gene: 7. Germline CDR1 and CDR2: SEHNR and FQNEAQ (reference sequence). CDR3 length: 13 amino acids. CDR3 sequence: CASSPFTSAEQFF. The CDR3 DNA reads as TGTGCCAGCAGCCCCTTTACTAGCGCTGAGCAGTTCTTC.

The chain combines TRBV4-3 with TRBJ1-2; tentative D call: TRBD1 (6 bases). CDR1 and CDR2 from the germline V gene are LGHNA and YSLEER. The length of the CDR3 is 14 residues. Trimming took off 0 bases at V and 6 bases at J, with 11 bases between the two ends. The CDR3 here is CASSQDGGPDGYTF. In nucleotides, the CDR3 is TGCGCCAGCAGCCAAGATGGGGGGCCGGATGGCTACACCTTC.

This clonotype occurred once. This chain uses TRBV16 with TRBJ1-4; no firm D call. V gave up 2 bases and J gave up 5 bases, with 9 bases separating them. The germline gives CDR1 KGHSY, CDR2 FQNENV. The CDR3 covers 14 residues. Here the CDR3 DNA reads TGTGCCAGCAGCCAACCGAGCACCAATGAAAAACTGTTTTTT. Translated, it gives CASSQPSTNEKLFF.

This clonotype was observed at least ten times. The rearrangement uses TRBV2 and TRBJ2-7; D uncertain. Trimming pared 3 bases from V and 2 bases from J, leaving 2 bases between. The CDR3 totals 11 residues. Germline CDR1 and CDR2: SNHLY and FYNNEI. This CDR3 reads CASSDPYEQYF. The CDR3 DNA follows: TGTGCCAGCAGTGACCCCTACGAGCAGTACTTC.

V gene TRBV6-2 or TRBV6-3 combines with J gene TRBJ2-4, with TRBD1 matching 7 bases. The germline V gene encodes CDR1 MNHEY and CDR2 SVGEGT. CDR3 length equals 14 residues. V shed 7 bases, J shed 7 bases, and the junction held 10 bases outside the gene matches. The CDR3 is CASTQNRGGNIQYF. CDR3 DNA: TGTGCCAGCACCCAAAACAGGGGCGGGAACATTCAGTACTTC.